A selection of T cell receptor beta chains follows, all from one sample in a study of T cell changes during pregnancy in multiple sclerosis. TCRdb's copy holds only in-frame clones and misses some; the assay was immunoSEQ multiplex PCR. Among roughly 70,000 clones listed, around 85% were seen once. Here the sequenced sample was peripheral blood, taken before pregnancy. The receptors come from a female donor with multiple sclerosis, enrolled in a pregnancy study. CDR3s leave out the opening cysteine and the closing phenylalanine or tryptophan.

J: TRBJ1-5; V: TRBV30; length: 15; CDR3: AWSVSLSQGGNQPQH
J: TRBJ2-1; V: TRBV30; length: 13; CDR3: AWTGRTGFYNEQF
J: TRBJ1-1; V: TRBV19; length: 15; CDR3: ASSPRRPGDGTTEAF
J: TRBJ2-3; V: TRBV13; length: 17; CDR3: ASSLGSSGTSGPTDTQY
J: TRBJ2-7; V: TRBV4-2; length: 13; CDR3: ASREKPLEPHEQY
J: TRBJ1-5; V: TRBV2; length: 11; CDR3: ASRADSNQPQH
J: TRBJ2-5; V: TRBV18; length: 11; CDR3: ASSPQYQETQY
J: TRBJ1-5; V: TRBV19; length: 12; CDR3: ATHRSNSNQPQH
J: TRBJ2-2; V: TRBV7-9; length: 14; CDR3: ASSLTRAGDTGELF
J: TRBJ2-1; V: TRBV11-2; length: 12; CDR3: ASSARDRDNEQF
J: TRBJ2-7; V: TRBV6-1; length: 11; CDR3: ATTLASTYEQY
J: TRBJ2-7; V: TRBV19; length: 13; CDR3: ASSPSTGESYEQY
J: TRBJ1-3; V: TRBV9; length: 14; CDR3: ASSEMTGVKGNTIY
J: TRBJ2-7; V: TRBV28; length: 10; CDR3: ASSLSSGAQY
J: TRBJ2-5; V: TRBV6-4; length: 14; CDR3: ASKFLKGQGRETQY
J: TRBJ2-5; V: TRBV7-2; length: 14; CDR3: ASSETSGGLTETQY
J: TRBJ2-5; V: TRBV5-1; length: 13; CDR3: ASRWGLASQETQY
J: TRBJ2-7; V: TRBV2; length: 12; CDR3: ASSEQGAIYEQY
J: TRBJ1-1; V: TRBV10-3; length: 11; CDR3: AISEAGITEAF
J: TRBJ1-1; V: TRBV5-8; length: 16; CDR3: ASSSGRGYRRWSTEAF
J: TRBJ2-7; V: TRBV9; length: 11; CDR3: ASSEGTGVEQY
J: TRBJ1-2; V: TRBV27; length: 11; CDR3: ASTQGLFYGYT
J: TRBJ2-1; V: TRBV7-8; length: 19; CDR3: ASSLRRGPMTEAGGRNEQF
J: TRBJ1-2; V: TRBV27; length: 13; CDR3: ASATLTRGPYGYT
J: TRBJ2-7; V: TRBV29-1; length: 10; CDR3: SVEVTDYEQY
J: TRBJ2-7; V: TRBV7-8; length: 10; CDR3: ASSPRDGEQY
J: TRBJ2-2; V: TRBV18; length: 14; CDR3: ASSRGGAANTGELF
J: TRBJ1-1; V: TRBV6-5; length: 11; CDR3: ASSYAGTGGAF
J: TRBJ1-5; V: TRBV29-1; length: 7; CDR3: SAAPPQH
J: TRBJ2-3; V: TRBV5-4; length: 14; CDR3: ASSLWILGTTDTQY
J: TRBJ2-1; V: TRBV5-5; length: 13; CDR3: ASSWLVSSNNEQF
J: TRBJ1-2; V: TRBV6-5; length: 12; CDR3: ASSYGSGGNGYT
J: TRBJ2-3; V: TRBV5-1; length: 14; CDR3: ASSLTSGMITDTQY